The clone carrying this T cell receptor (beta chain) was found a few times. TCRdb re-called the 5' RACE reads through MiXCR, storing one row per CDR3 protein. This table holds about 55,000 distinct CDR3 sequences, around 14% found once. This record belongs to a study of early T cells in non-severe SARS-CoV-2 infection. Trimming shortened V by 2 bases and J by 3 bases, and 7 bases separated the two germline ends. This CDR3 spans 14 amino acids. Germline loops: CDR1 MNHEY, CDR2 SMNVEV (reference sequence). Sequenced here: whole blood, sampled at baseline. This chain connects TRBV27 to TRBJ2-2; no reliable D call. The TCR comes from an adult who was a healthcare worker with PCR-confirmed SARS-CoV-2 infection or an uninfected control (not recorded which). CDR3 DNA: TGTGCCAGCAGTTTAAACAGTGACACCGGGGAGCTGTTTTTT. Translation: CASSLNSDTGELFF.